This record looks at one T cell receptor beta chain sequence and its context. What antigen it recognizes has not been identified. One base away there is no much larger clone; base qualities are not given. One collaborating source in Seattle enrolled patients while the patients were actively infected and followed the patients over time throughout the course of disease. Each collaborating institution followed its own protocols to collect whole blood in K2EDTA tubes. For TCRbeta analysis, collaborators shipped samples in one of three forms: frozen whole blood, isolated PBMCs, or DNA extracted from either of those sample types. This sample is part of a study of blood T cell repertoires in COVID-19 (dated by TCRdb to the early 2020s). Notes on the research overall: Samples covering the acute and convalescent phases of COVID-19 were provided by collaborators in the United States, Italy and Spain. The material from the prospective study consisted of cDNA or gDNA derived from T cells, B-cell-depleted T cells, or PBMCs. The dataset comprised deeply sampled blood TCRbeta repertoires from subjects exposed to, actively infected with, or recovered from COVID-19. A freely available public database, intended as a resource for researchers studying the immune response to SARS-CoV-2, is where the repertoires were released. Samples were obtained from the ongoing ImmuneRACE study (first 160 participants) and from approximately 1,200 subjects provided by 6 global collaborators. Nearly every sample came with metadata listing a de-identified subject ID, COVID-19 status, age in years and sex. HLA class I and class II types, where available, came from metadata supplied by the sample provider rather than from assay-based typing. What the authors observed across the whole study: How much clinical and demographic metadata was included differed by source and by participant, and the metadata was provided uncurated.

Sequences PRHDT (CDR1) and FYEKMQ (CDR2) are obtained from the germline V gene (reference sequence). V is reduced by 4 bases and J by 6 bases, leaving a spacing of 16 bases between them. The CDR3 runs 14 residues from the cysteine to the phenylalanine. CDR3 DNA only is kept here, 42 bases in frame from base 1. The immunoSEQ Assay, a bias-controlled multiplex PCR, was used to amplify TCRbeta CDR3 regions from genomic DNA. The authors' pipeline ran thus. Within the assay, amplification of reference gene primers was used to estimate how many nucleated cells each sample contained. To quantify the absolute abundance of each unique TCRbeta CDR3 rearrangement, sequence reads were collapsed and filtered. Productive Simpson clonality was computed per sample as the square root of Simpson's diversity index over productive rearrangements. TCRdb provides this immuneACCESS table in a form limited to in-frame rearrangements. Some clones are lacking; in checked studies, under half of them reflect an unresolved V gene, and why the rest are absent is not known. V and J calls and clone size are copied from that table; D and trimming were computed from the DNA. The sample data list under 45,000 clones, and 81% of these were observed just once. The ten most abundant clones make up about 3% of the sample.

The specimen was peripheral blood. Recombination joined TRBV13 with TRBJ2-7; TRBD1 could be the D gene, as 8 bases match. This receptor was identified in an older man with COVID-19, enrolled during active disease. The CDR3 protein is CASSSTGGVGEQYF. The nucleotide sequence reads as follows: TGTGCCAGCAGCTCCACAGGGGGGGTGGGCGAGCAGTACTTC.